This TCR beta chain derives from a study of response to subunit inactivated influenza vaccine. Germline CDR1 KGHSH, CDR2 LQKENI. V was clipped by 5 bases and J by 3 bases, with 17 bases between them. The CDR3 has 16 residues. TCRdb ran MiXCR on the RT-PCR reads and lists one entry per CDR3 protein. The sample has about 610,000 distinct CDR3 sequences, 14% seen once; the top ten hold 11%. In this sample, this clonotype turned up a few times. This receptor was identified in a man in his forties or fifties who received an inactivated influenza vaccine. J is TRBJ2-1 and V is TRBV18; D uncertain. The starting material was PBMCs from blood, obtained 12 days after vaccination. Here the CDR3 reads CASSSVFRAVYNEQFF. As DNA, the CDR3 is TGTGCCAGCTCATCAGTCTTTCGAGCCGTCTACAATGAGCAGTTCTTC. Filled out from reference TRBV18 and TRBJ2-1, the complete variable domain reads NAGVMQNPRHLVRRRGQEARLRCSPMKGHSHVYWYRQLPEEGLKFMVYLQKENIIDESGMPKERFSAEFPKEGPSILRIQQVVRGDSAAYFCASSSVFRAVYNEQFFGPGTRLTVL.